The clone carrying this T cell receptor (beta chain) was recorded a few times. The antigen is unknown. UMIs and sample barcodes were carried by the TCR alpha and TCR beta cDNA libraries that 5'RACE produced using constant-segment primers. TCRdb ran MiXCR on the 5' RACE reads and lists one entry per CDR3 protein. The sample lists 300,000 to 350,000 distinct CDR3 sequences, approximately 19% occurring once. V was pared by 2 bases and J by 2 bases, with 9 bases between. Germline CDR1 SQVTM, CDR2 ANQGSEA. The CDR3 extends over 13 amino acids. This entry belongs to a study of T-cell memory formation after mild COVID-19. Overall study context: In these data, TCR clusters were largely donor specific.

Overall study results and limits: The second-wave clones peaking on day 37 were not confirmed as SARS-CoV-2-specific.

V is TRBV29-1 and J is TRBJ1-1; D gene uncertain. The TCR comes from a man aged 18 to 29 who had mild COVID-19 (a few samples of this study predate the infection). Cell type and time point are not known. Sequencing input: PBMCs or a T cell subset sorted from them (not recorded which). The CDR3 loop is CSVERRGNTEAFF. CDR3 DNA sequence: TGCAGCGTTGAACGACGGGGAAACACTGAAGCTTTCTTT.